The present T cell receptor (beta chain) was sequenced within a study of CD8+ T cells in alopecia areata. Germline V CDR1 and CDR2: GTSNPN, SVGIG (reference sequence). This CDR3 is built from 14 residues. Germline trimming cut 0 bases from V and 5 bases from J; bases unmatched to any gene: 4. Sample treatment: oral pan-JAK inhibitor, 5-10 mg twice daily. RNA extraction was followed by reverse transcription into cDNA, which acted as the sequencing template. The table came from immunoSEQ multiplex PCR; TCRdb's copy has only in-frame clones and leaves some out. The sample lists 100,000 or so clones, roughly three fifths occurring once.

Material: CD8+ T cells sorted from blood, obtained at roughly week 55, from a patient treated with tofacitinib. This chain links TRBV30 with TRBJ1-5; 7 bases map to TRBD1. This sequence was found in a human donor with alopecia areata. The CDR3 DNA reads as TGTGCCTGGAGTGTCCTAGGGGGCGATCAGCCCCAGCATTTT. This encodes CAWSVLGGDQPQHF.